This is a list of T cell receptor beta chains from one sample in a study of CD8+ T cells in alopecia areata. Assay: immunoSEQ multiplex PCR; the TCRdb copy retains only in-frame clones and omits some. The table has 150,000 to 200,000 clones, approximately 59% seen once. The input for sequencing was CD4+ T cells sorted from blood, taken at week 0. Receptors were obtained from a human donor with alopecia areata. Each CDR3 is given with its conserved first and last residue. Each record gives: J gene, clone size, V gene, D gene, CDR3 DNA, CDR3 protein. The D gene is left open where the match is weak. Clone size is stated in some rows and not others, as once, few, many or a class when expanded.

j_call: TRBJ2-7; clone_size: .; v_call: TRBV27; d_call: TRBD2; cdr3_nt: TGTGCCAGCAGCCCTCGGGGGGGTGCGGACTACGAGCAGTACTTC; cdr3_aa: CASSPRGGADYEQYF
j_call: TRBJ2-1; clone_size: .; v_call: TRBV29-1; d_call: TRBD1; cdr3_nt: TGCAGCGTGCGAGAGGACAGGGGTCACGATGAGCAGTTCTTC; cdr3_aa: CSVREDRGHDEQFF
j_call: TRBJ2-6; clone_size: .; v_call: TRBV2; d_call: .; cdr3_nt: TGTGCCAGCAGTGAAGAGTACCCCTCAGGGGCCAACGTCCTGACTTTC; cdr3_aa: CASSEEYPSGANVLTF
j_call: TRBJ2-7; clone_size: .; v_call: TRBV5-6; d_call: .; cdr3_nt: TGTGCCAGCAGCTTGCGGGGCAGGGTAGCCAAATACGAGCAGTACTTC; cdr3_aa: CASSLRGRVAKYEQYF
j_call: TRBJ1-1; clone_size: .; v_call: TRBV25-1; d_call: TRBD1; cdr3_nt: TGTGCCAGCAGTGAACCGACAGGGGCCACTGAAGCTTTCTTT; cdr3_aa: CASSEPTGATEAFF
j_call: TRBJ1-2; clone_size: .; v_call: TRBV30; d_call: .; cdr3_nt: TGTGCCTGGAGTGTTCAGAGCCCCTATGGCTACACCTTC; cdr3_aa: CAWSVQSPYGYTF
j_call: TRBJ1-2; clone_size: .; v_call: TRBV29-1; d_call: .; cdr3_nt: TGCAGCGTTGTCACGGGTCTATCGGGCAGCTATGGCTACACCTTC; cdr3_aa: CSVVTGLSGSYGYTF
j_call: TRBJ2-1; clone_size: .; v_call: TRBV6-5; d_call: .; cdr3_nt: TGTGCCAGCAGTCCCGACAGGATGTCCTACAATGAGCAGTTCTTC; cdr3_aa: CASSPDRMSYNEQFF
j_call: TRBJ1-6; clone_size: .; v_call: TRBV6-5; d_call: .; cdr3_nt: TGTGCCAGCAGTTGGGCGTCGAGAGATTCACCCCTCCACTTT; cdr3_aa: CASSWASRDSPLHF
j_call: TRBJ1-6; clone_size: few; v_call: TRBV4-1; d_call: TRBD1; cdr3_nt: TGCGCCAGCAGCCAGGGTCCTGGGACAGGGAGTGGATCACCCCTCCACTTT; cdr3_aa: CASSQGPGTGSGSPLHF
j_call: TRBJ2-3; clone_size: .; v_call: TRBV5-1; d_call: .; cdr3_nt: TGCGCCAGCAGCTTGGACTCCAACACAGATACGCAGTATTTT; cdr3_aa: CASSLDSNTDTQYF